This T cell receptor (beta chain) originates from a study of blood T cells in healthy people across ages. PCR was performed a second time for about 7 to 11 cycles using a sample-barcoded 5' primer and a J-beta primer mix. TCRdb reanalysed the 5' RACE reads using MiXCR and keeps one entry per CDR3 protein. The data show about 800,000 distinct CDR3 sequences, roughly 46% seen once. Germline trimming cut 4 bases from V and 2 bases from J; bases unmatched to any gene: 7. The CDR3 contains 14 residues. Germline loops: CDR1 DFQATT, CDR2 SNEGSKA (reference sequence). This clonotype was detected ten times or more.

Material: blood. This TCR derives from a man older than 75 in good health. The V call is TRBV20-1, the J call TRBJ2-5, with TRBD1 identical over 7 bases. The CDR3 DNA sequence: TGCAGTGCTATTAAGACAGGGCGGCAAGAGACCCAGTACTTC. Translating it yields CSAIKTGRQETQYF.